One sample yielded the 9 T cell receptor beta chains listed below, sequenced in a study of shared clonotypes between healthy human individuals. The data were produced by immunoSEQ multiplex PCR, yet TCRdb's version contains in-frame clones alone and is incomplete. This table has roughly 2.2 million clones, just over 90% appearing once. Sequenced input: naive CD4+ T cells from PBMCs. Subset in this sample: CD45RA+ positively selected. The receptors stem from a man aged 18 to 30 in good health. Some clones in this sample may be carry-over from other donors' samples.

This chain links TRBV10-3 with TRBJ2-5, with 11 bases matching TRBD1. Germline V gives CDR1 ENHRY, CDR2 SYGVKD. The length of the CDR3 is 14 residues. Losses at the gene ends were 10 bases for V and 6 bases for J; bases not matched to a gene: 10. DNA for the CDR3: TGTGCCACCTCAACCGGGACAGGGGGTAAGACCCAGTACTTC. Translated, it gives CATSTGTGGKTQYF.

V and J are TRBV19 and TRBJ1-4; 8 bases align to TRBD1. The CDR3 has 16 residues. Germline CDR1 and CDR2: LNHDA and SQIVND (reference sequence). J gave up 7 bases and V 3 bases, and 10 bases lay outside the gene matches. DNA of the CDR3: TGTGCCAGTAGTATTAAATTCGGAACAGGGGGTGAAAAACTGTTTTTT. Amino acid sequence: CASSIKFGTGGEKLFF.

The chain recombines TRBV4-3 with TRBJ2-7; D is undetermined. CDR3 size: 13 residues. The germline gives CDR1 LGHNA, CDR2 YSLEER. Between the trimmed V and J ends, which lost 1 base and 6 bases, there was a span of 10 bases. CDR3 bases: TGCGCCAGCAGCCAAGTCTCGGTCGCCGAGCAGTACTTC. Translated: CASSQVSVAEQYF.

As DNA, the CDR3 is TGTGCCAGCAGTACCACCGGGACAGGGCTCGGCGAGCAGTACTTC. Its protein is CASSTTGTGLGEQYF. V usage is TRBV6-5 and J usage is TRBJ2-7, with 9 bases that match TRBD1. Germline V gives CDR1 MNHEY, CDR2 SVGAGI. The V segment lost 5 bases and the J segment 6 bases; nucleotides outside the gene matches: 11. The CDR3 consists of 15 residues.

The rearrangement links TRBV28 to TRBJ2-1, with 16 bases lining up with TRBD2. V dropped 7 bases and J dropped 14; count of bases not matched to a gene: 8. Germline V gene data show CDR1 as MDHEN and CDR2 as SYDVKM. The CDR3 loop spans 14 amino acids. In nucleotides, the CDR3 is TGTGCCAGCATCTCAGGGACTAGCGGGAGGGCCGAGTTCTTC. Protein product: CASISGTSGRAEFF.

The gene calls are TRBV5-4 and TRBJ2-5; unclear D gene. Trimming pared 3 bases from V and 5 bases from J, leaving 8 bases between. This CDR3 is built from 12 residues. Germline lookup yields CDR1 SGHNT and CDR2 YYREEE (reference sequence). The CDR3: CASSSPWETQYF. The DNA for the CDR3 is TGTGCCAGCAGCTCTCCTTGGGAGACCCAGTACTTC.

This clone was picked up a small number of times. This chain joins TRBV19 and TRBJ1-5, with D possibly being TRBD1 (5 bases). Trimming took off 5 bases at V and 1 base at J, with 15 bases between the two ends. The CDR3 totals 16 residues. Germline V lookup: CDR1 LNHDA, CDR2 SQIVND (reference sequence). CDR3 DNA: TGTGCCAGTAGTCACGACAGCCGAGGGAGCAATCAGCCCCAGCATTTT. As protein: CASSHDSRGSNQPQHF.

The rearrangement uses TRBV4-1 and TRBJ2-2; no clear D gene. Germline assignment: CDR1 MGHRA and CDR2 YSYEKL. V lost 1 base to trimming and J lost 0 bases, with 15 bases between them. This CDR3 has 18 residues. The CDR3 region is CASSQVVVGLPNTGELFF. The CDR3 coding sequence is TGCGCCAGCAGCCAAGTCGTAGTGGGCCTACCGAACACCGGGGAGCTGTTTTTT.

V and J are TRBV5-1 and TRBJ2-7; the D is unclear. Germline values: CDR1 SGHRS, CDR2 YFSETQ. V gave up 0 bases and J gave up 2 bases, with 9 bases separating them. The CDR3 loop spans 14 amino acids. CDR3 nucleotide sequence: TGCGCCAGCAGCTTGGTATCCGACCCCTACGAGCAGTACTTC. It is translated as CASSLVSDPYEQYF. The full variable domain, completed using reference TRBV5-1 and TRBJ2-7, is KAGVTQTPRYLIKTRGQQVTLSCSPISGHRSVSWYQQTPGQGLQFLFEYFSETQRNKGNFPGRFSGRQFSNSRSEMNVSTLELGDSALYLCASSLVSDPYEQYFGPGTRLTVT.